This entry lists 23 T cell receptor beta chains sequenced from one sample in a study of T cell responses to AZD1222 COVID-19 vaccine. The table came from immunoSEQ multiplex PCR; TCRdb's copy has only in-frame clones and leaves some out. The sample holds some 150,000 clones, approximately 91% seen once. Sequenced material: peripheral blood, taken 28 days after the second AZD1222 dose. The receptors shown here come from an adult who received the AZD1222 COVID-19 vaccine.

The chain links TRBV6-5 to TRBJ1-1, with D tentatively TRBD1 (6 bases). In germline, CDR1 is MNHEY, CDR2 SVGAGI. Trimming cost V 6 bases and J 1 base, with 9 bases left between them. The CDR3 loop spans 13 amino acids. CDR3 nucleotides: TGTGCCAGCAGAGAGACAGGGAACACTGAAGCTTTCTTT. This codes for CASRETGNTEAFF.

This chain links TRBV2 with TRBJ2-5, with 10 bases aligning to TRBD2. The CDR3 is 16 residues long. V lost 6 bases to trimming and J lost 5 bases; unmatched junction nucleotides: 12. CDR1 and CDR2 (germline): SNHLY, FYNNEI. CDR3 residues: CASRVALTSGAETQYF. In nucleotides, the CDR3 is TGTGCCAGCAGGGTAGCCCTTACTAGCGGGGCGGAGACCCAGTACTTC.

This chain links TRBV24-1 with TRBJ2-7; perhaps TRBD1 as D (6 bases). Trimming pared 11 bases from V and 4 bases from J, leaving 14 bases between. CDR3 size: 12 residues. Per the germline V gene, CDR1 is KGHDR and CDR2 is SFDVKD. In DNA, the CDR3 is TGTGCCAGAGACCAGGGGTCGTACGAGCAGTACTTC. This translates into CARDQGSYEQYF.

The chain combines TRBV2 with TRBJ2-3, with a possible D match to TRBD1 (5 bases). V was pared by 1 base and J by 2 bases, with 10 bases between. CDR1 SNHLY and CDR2 FYNNEI come from the germline V gene. This CDR3 has 15 residues. CDR3 protein: CASSEEGLSTDTQYF. DNA for the CDR3: TGTGCCAGCAGTGAAGAGGGGTTATCCACAGATACGCAGTATTTT.

V gene TRBV3-1 (or the pseudogene TRBV3-2) combines with J gene TRBJ1-3; no definite D call. This CDR3 has 14 amino acids. Between the trimmed V and J ends, which lost 5 bases and 1 base, there was a span of 9 bases. Germline loops: CDR1 LGHDT, CDR2 YNNKEL (reference sequence). CDR3: CASSVVGSGNTIYF. In DNA, the CDR3 is TGTGCCAGCAGCGTCGTGGGTTCTGGAAACACCATATATTTT.

The chain links TRBV6-4 to TRBJ1-1, with D possibly being TRBD1 (6 bases). V was pared by 6 bases and J by 3 bases, with 11 bases between. The CDR3 consists of 13 residues. CDR1 MRHNA and CDR2 SNTAGT come from the germline V gene. DNA for the CDR3: TGTGCCAGCAGGGCAGGGGAGCACACTGAAGCTTTCTTT. Amino acids: CASRAGEHTEAFF.

The V gene is TRBV27, the J gene TRBJ1-5; 8 bases are shared with TRBD1. Germline values: CDR1 MNHEY, CDR2 SMNVEV (reference sequence). V lost 6 bases and J lost 4; bases outside the gene matches: 5. The CDR3 length is 14 residues. The CDR3: CASRLTGGNQPQHF. The CDR3 DNA follows: TGTGCCAGCAGACTTACAGGGGGTAATCAGCCCCAGCATTTT.

This sequence joins TRBV7-9 and TRBJ2-7; 11 bases agree with TRBD2. The CDR3 length is 15 residues. Germline lookup yields CDR1 SEHNR and CDR2 FQNEAQ (reference sequence). The V gene end was trimmed by 5 bases and the J gene end by 2 bases; junction bases not matched to a gene: 5. As DNA, the CDR3 is TGTGCCAGCAGCCCTAGCGGGGGGAAGACCTACGAGCAGTACTTC. Its protein is CASSPSGGKTYEQYF.

V is TRBV28 and J is TRBJ1-2, with D perhaps matching TRBD1 (5 bases). Between the trimmed V and J ends, which lost 4 bases and 4 bases, there was a span of 13 bases. The CDR3 has 14 residues. CDR1 is MDHEN, CDR2 SYDVKM, per germline. CDR3 region: CASSSAGAAYGYTF. The CDR3 DNA sequence: TGTGCCAGCAGTTCAGCTGGGGCTGCCTATGGCTACACCTTC.

This clone appeared a single time. This CDR3 reads CATSTGDRGLRGYTF. The CDR3 DNA follows: TGTGCCACCAGCACTGGGGACAGGGGGCTAAGGGGCTACACCTTC. The chain combines TRBV15 with TRBJ1-2, with 12 bases lining up with TRBD1. V gave up 4 bases and J gave up 8 bases; unmatched junction bases: 8. CDR1 is LNHNV and CDR2 is YYDKDF in the germline V gene (reference sequence). CDR3 length equals 15 residues.

The sample holds one count of this clone. The chain couples TRBV12-5 to TRBJ2-2; 10 bases are a match to TRBD1. The junction had 8 bases not matched to a gene; V was cut back by 4 bases and J by 6 bases. The CDR3 is 16 residues long. Germline-derived CDR1 and CDR2 are LGHNT and FRNRAP. The CDR3 protein is CASGSSGTGVAGELFF. The CDR3 DNA sequence: TGTGCTAGTGGTTCCTCCGGGACAGGGGTTGCCGGGGAGCTGTTTTTT. Variable domain in full (rest from reference TRBV12-5 and TRBJ2-2): DARVTQTPRHKVTEMGQEVTMRCQPILGHNTVFWYRQTMMQGLELLAYFRNRAPLDDSGMPKDRFSAEMPDATLATLKIQPSEPRDSAVYFCASGSSGTGVAGELFFGEGSRLTVL.

A single count supports this clone. The V and J genes are TRBV30 and TRBJ2-1; 9 positions match TRBD1. The CDR3 runs to 15 residues. Germline CDR1 is GTSNPN and CDR2 is SVGIG (reference sequence). V lost 3 bases to trimming and J lost 12 bases; unmatched junction nucleotides: 15. The CDR3 reads CAWRWTGVISSAQFF. The CDR3 nucleotides are TGTGCCTGGAGGTGGACAGGGGTAATTAGTTCTGCGCAGTTCTTC.

The rearrangement joins TRBV11-3 to TRBJ2-1; 10 nucleotides agree with TRBD2. With 8 bases clipped from V and 5 bases from J, the junction kept 3 bases outside the gene matches. The CDR3 extends over 13 amino acids. CDR1 SGHNT and CDR2 YENEEA come from the germline V gene. CDR3 in DNA: TGTGCCAGCTCAGCGGGAGGGGACAATGAGCAGTTCTTC. This translates into CASSAGGDNEQFF. Together with reference TRBV11-3 and TRBJ2-1, the CDR3 gives the full variable domain: EAGVVQSPRYKIIEKKQPVAFWCNPISGHNTLYWYLQNLGQGPELLIRYENEEAVDDSQLPKDRFSAERLKGVDSTLKIQPAELGDSAVYLCASSAGGDNEQFFGPGTRLTVL.

In this sample, this clone turned up a few times. The chain is built from TRBV3-1 (or the pseudogene TRBV3-2) and TRBJ2-7, with 10 bases lining up with TRBD1. This CDR3 comprises 13 residues. From germline, CDR1 is LGHDT and CDR2 YNNKEL (reference sequence). The junction had 3 bases not matched to a gene; V was cut back by 4 bases and J by 6 bases. This CDR3 is CASSPGQGFEQYF. Here the CDR3 DNA reads TGTGCCAGCAGCCCGGGACAGGGGTTCGAGCAGTACTTC.

This rearrangement joins TRBV4-1 to TRBJ1-5, with TRBD1 as a possible D gene (6 bases). V lost 0 bases to trimming and J lost 5 bases, with 11 bases between them. CDR3 length: 15 residues. Germline CDR1 MGHRA, CDR2 YSYEKL. The CDR3 loop reads CASSQDRGPYQPQHF. The CDR3, as DNA: TGCGCCAGCAGCCAAGACAGGGGTCCATATCAGCCCCAGCATTTT.

The CDR3 loop is CASSLGTGMNTEAFF. The DNA for the CDR3 is TGTGCCAGCAGCTTAGGGACAGGGATGAACACTGAAGCTTTCTTT. The V gene is TRBV11-2, the J gene TRBJ1-1, with TRBD1 identical over 8 bases. The CDR3 runs to 15 residues. Germline V gives CDR1 SGHAT, CDR2 FQNNGV. Germline trimming cut 1 base from V and 0 bases from J; bases unmatched to any gene: 1.

The chain uses TRBV18 and TRBJ2-2; no firm D call. V was trimmed by 6 bases and J by 4 bases, leaving 6 bases between them. The CDR3 runs to 12 residues. Germline V gives CDR1 KGHSH, CDR2 LQKENI. CDR3 nucleotides: TGTGCCAGCTCCCGATCCACCGGGGAGCTGTTTTTT. Amino acids: CASSRSTGELFF.

V is TRBV6-6 and J is TRBJ2-7, with TRBD2 identical over 10 bases. CDR3 length equals 15 residues. Trimming cost V 4 bases and J 4 bases; bases outside gene matches: 7. Germline-derived CDR1 and CDR2 are MNHNY and SVGAGI (reference sequence). CDR3 loop: CASSLAAGGSYEQYF. CDR3 sequence (DNA): TGTGCCAGCAGTTTAGCAGCGGGAGGGTCATACGAGCAGTACTTC.

The chain employs TRBV6-1 and TRBJ1-5, with a weak D call TRBD1 (6 bases). Per the germline V gene, CDR1 is MNHNS and CDR2 is SASEGT. The CDR3 runs to 13 residues. Trimming removed 3 bases at V and 6 bases at J, with 9 bases between. CDR3 sequence (DNA): TGTGCCAGCAGTGACAGGGGCGGTCAGCCCCAGCATTTT. It codes for CASSDRGGQPQHF.

This clone occurred once. V usage is TRBV6-6 and J usage is TRBJ1-1; D is ambiguous. CDR1 is MNHNY, CDR2 SVGAGI, per germline (reference sequence). V lost 5 bases, J lost 1 base, and 8 bases lay in between. The CDR3 has 13 amino acids. This chain's CDR3 is CASSHEENTEAFF. The CDR3 nucleotides are TGTGCCAGCAGTCATGAGGAGAACACTGAAGCTTTCTTT.

This rearrangement joins TRBV5-6 to TRBJ2-7; D ambiguous. This CDR3 contains 13 residues. Germline CDR1 and CDR2: SGHDT and YYEEEE. Trimming pared 0 bases from V and 3 bases from J, leaving 7 bases between. CDR3 coding DNA: TGTGCCAGCAGCTTGGTTTGGAGCTACGAGCAGTACTTC. Translated, it gives CASSLVWSYEQYF.

CDR3: CASSRTGSTEAFF. CDR3 coding DNA: TGTGCCAGCAGTCGAACAGGGAGCACTGAAGCTTTCTTT. V usage is TRBV12-3 or TRBV12-4 and J usage is TRBJ1-1; D is perhaps TRBD1 (6 bases). The CDR3 totals 13 residues. The V end lost 5 bases, the J end lost 4 bases, and 11 bases lay between the germline ends.

The chain employs TRBV5-5 and TRBJ1-1; D is possibly TRBD1 (6 bases). The germline V gene has CDR1 SGHKS and CDR2 YYEKEE (reference sequence). The CDR3 is 15 residues long. V gave up 0 bases and J gave up 5 bases, with 14 bases separating them. CDR3 loop: CASSLDHQGLTEAFF. The CDR3 DNA reads TGTGCCAGCAGCTTGGATCATCAGGGGCTGACTGAAGCTTTCTTT.